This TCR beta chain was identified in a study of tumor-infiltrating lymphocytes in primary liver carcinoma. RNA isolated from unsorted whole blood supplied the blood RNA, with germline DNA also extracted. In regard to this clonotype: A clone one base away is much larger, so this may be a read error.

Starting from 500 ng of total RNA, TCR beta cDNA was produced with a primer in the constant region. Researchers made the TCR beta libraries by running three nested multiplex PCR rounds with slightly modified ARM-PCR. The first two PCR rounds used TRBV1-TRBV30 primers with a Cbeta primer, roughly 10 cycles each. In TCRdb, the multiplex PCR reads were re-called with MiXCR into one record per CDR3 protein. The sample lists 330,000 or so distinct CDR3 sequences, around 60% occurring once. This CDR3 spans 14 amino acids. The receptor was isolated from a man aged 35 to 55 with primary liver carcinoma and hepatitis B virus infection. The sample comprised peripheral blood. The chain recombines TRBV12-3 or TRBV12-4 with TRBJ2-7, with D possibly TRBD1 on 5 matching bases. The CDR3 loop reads CSSSPDATVYEQYF. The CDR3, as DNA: TGTTCCAGCAGTCCGGACGCGACAGTCTACGAGCAGTACTTC.